This TCR beta chain was found in a study of blood T cell repertoires in COVID-19 (dated by TCRdb to about 2020). For the study in its entirety: Samples from collaborators originated in the United States, Italy and Spain and spanned both the acute and convalescent phases of COVID-19. The prospective study material was composed of cDNA or gDNA derived from T cells, B-cell-depleted T cells, or PBMCs. The dataset comprised deeply sampled blood TCRbeta repertoires from subjects exposed to, actively infected with, or recovered from COVID-19. A de-identified subject ID, COVID-19 status, age in years and sex were almost always included in the sample metadata. The repertoires were released in a freely available public database intended as a resource for research on the immune response to SARS-CoV-2. Samples came from the ongoing ImmuneRACE study (first 160 participants) plus 1,254 subjects from 6 global collaborators. Where HLA class I and class II types were available, the types were taken from metadata supplied by the sample provider, not from assay-based typing. The research as a whole found: The amount of clinical and demographic metadata varied by source and participant and was provided uncurated.

Taken from the germline V gene, the CDR1 and CDR2 loops are SGHVS and FQNEAQ. Counted from cysteine to phenylalanine, this CDR3 has 15 amino acids. Of the read, only the CDR3 DNA is kept; its 45 bases are in frame from base 1. The junction shows trimming of 7 bases on V and 9 bases on J, and the gene matches do not reach 9 bases of it. Collaborating institutions collected whole blood in K2EDTA tubes following their own protocols. For TCRbeta analysis, collaborators shipped samples in one of three forms: frozen whole blood, isolated PBMCs, or DNA extracted from either of those sample types. This clone was detected once. Its target antigen remains unknown. No base-level quality is on record; no much larger clone is a single base apart. TCRbeta CDR3 regions were amplified from genomic DNA using the immunoSEQ Assay, a bias-controlled multiplex PCR. Per the authors' processing: The number of nucleated cells in each sample was estimated from the amplification of reference gene primers within the assay. To quantify the absolute abundance of each unique TCRbeta CDR3 rearrangement, sequence reads were collapsed and filtered. For each sample, productive Simpson clonality was calculated as the square root of Simpson's diversity index over productive rearrangements. The table was pulled from immuneACCESS by TCRdb, which kept in-frame rearrangements only. Such tables lose some clones; where checked, under half of the loss comes from unresolved V genes, and the rest has no known cause. V, J and clone size are taken as reported in that table, and D and trimming were inferred from the DNA itself. In all, the sample holds fewer than 100,000 clones, and more than 65% of those were seen once. The ten largest account for around 10% of the sample.

Recombination connected TRBV7-8 to TRBJ1-6, with 10 bases aligning to TRBD1. Sequencing was carried out using peripheral blood. This clonotype was obtained from a man aged 50 or older with acute or convalescent COVID-19. The DNA is as follows: TGTGCCAGCACCCTACGCGGGACAGGGGCTTCACCCCTCCACTTT. This sequence encodes CASTLRGTGASPLHF.